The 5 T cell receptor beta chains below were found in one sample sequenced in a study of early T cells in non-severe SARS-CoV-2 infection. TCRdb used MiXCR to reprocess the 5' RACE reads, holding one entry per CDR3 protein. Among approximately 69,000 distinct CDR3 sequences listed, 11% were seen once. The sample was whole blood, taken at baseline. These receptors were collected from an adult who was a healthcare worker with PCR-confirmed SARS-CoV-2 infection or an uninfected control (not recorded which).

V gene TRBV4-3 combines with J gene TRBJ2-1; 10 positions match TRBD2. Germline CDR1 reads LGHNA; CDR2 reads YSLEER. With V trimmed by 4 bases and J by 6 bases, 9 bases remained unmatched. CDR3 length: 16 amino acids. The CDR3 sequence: CASSPEVAGGPNEQFF. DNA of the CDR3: TGCGCCAGCAGCCCGGAGGTAGCGGGAGGCCCCAATGAGCAGTTCTTC.

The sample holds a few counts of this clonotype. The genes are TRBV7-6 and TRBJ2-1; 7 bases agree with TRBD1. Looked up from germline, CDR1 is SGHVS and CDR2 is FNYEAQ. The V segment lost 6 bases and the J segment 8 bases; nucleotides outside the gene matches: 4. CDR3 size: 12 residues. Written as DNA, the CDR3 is TGTGCCAGCAGTCACAGGGGACATGAGCAGTTCTTC. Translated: CASSHRGHEQFF.

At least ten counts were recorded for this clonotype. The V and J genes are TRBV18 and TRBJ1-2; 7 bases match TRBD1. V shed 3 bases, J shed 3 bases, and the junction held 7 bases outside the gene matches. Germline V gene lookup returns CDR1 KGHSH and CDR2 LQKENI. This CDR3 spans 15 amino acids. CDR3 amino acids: CASSPLTGRDYGYTF. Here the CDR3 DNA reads TGTGCCAGCTCACCTTTGACAGGGCGCGACTATGGCTACACCTTC.

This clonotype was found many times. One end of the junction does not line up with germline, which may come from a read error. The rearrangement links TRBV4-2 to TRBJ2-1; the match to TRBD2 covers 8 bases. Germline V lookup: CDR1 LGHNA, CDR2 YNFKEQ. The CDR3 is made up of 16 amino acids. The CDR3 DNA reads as TGTGCCAGCACCCAAGAAGACAGCGGGGGACCCCATGAGCAGTTCTTC. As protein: CASTQEDSGGPHEQFF.

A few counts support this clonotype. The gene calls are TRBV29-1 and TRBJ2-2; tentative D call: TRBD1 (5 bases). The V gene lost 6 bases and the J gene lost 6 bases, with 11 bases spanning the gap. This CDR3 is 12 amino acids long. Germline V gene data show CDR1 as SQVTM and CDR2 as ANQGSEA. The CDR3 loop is CSVNQGSGELFF. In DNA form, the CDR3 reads TGCAGCGTCAACCAGGGCTCCGGGGAGCTGTTTTTT.